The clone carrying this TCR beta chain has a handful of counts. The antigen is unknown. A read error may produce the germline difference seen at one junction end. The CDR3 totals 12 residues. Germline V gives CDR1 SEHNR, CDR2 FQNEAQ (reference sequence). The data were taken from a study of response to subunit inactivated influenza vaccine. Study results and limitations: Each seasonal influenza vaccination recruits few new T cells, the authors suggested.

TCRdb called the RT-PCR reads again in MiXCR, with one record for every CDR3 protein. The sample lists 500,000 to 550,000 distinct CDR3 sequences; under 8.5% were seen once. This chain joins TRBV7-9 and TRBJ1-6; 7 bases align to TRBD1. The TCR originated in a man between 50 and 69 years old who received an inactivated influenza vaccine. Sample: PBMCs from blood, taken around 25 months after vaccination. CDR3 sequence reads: CASGPEGGQPTF. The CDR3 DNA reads TGTGCCAGCGGTCCTGAGGGGGGACAGCCCACATTT.